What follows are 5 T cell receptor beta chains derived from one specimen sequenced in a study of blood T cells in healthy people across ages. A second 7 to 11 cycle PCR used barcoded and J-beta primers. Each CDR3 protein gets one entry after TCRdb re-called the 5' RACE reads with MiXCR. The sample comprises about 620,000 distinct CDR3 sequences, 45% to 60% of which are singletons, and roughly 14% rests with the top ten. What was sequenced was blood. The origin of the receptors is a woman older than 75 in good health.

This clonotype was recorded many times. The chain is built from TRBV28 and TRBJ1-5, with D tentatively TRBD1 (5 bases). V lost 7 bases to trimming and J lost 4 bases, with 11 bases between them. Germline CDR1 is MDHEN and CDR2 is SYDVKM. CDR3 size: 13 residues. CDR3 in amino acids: CASNRDGNQPQHF. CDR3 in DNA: TGTGCCAGCAATAGGGACGGAAATCAGCCCCAGCATTTT.

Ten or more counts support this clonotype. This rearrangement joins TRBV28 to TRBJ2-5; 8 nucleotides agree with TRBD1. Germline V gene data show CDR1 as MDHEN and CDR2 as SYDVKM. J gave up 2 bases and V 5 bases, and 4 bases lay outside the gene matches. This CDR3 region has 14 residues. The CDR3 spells CASSARDRQETQYF. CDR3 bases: TGTGCCAGCAGTGCCAGGGACAGGCAAGAGACCCAGTACTTC.

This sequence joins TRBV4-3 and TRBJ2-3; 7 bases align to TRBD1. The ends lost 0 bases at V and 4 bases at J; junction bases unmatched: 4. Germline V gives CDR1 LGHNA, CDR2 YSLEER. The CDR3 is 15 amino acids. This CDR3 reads CASSQDLTGSDTQYF. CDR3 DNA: TGCGCCAGCAGCCAAGATCTGACAGGGTCAGATACGCAGTATTTT.

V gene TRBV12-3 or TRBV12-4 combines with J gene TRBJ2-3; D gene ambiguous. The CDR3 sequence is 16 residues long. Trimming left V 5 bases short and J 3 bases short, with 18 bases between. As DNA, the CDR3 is TGTGCCAGCAGTCCGCGTCGGCGGTTGGCAACAGATACGCAGTATTTT. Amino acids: CASSPRRRLATDTQYF.

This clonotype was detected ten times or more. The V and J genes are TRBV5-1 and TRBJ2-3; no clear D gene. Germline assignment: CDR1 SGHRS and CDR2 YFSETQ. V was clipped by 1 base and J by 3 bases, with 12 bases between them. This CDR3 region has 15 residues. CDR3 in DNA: TGCGCCAGCAGCTTGTACGGCTCAACTACAGATACGCAGTATTTT. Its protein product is CASSLYGSTTDTQYF.